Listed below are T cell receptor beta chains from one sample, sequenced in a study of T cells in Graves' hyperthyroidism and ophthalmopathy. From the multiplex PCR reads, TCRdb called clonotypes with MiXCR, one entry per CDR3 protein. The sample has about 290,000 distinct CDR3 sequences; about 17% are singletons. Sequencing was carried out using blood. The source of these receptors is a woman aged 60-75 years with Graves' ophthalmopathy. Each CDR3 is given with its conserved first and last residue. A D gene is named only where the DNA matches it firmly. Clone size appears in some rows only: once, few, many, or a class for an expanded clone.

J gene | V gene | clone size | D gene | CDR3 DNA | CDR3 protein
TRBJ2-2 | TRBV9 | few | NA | TGTGCCAGCAGCTCACCTACAACAGAAACGAACACCGGGGAGCTGTTTTTT | CASSSPTTETNTGELFF
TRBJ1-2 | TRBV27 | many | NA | TGTGCCAGCAGCCTCGGACCAGCTGGGTATGGCTACACCTTC | CASSLGPAGYGYTF
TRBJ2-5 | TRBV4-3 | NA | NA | TGCGCCAGCAGCCAAGATTGGGCCAGGATAGAGACCCAGTACTTC | CASSQDWARIETQYF
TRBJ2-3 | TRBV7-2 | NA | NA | TGTGCCAGCAATTGGCGAGGGGGAGGGGATACGCAGTATTTT | CASNWRGGGDTQYF
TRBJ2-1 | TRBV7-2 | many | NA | TGTGCCAGCAGCTCGGAGGGGGGCACGCAGTTCTTC | CASSSEGGTQFF
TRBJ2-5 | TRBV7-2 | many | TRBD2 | TGTGCCAGCAGCTGGACTAGCGGGACATCTCAAGAGACCCAGTACTTC | CASSWTSGTSQETQYF
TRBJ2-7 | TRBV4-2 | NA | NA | TGTGCCAGCAGCCATGATGGGGGAGCGTTAGAGCAGTACTTC | CASSHDGGALEQYF
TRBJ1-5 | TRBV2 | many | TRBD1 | TGTGCCAGCAGCGTCAGGGGGCTTGGACAGCCCCAGCATTTT | CASSVRGLGQPQHF
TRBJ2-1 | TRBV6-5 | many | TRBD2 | TGTGCCAGCAGTTACTCACTAGCGGGGAATGAGCAGTTCTTC | CASSYSLAGNEQFF
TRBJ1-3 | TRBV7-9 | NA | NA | TGTGCCAGCAGCTCCGGGGTAGGGGCTGGAAACACCATATATTTT | CASSSGVGAGNTIYF
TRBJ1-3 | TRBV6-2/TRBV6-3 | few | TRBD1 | TGTGCCAGCAGTCGGCGACAGGGGTTGGACACCATATATTTT | CASSRRQGLDTIYF
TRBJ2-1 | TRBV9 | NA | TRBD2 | TGTGCCAGCAGCGTAGGAGCTAGCGGGGGTGGCTCCTACAATGAGCAGTTCTTC | CASSVGASGGGSYNEQFF
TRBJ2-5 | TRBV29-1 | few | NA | TGCAGCGTTGAGTGGGGGGCCGAGACCCAGTACTTC | CSVEWGAETQYF
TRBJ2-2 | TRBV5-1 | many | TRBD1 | TGCGCCAGCAGCATTTACCAGGGGGCGACCGGGGAGCTGTTTTTT | CASSIYQGATGELFF
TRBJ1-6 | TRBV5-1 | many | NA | TGCGCCAGCAGCTTGGCCGGCACGAATTCACCCCTCCACTTT | CASSLAGTNSPLHF
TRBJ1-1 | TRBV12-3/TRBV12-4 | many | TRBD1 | TGTGCCAGCAGGGGACAGGGTGATTCCGCTGAAGCTTTCTTT | CASRGQGDSAEAFF
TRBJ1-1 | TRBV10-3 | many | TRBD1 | TGTGCCATCAGCAGACAGGGGGCGGACACTGAAGCTTTCTTT | CAISRQGADTEAFF
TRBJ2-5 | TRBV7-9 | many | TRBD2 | TGTGCCAGCAGCGCCCCGCCGCTAGCGGAGCAAGAGACCCAGTACTTC | CASSAPPLAEQETQYF
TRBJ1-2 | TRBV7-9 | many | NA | TGTGCCAGCAGCCCCCGGGCCGGGTATGGTGGCTACACCTTC | CASSPRAGYGGYTF
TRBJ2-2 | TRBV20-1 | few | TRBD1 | TGCAGTGCCAATATTTACAGGGGGGTGGGCACCGGGGAGCTGTTTTTT | CSANIYRGVGTGELFF
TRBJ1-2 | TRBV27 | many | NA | TGTGCCAGCAGTTTAAGTCAGGGGCTTGGATATGGCTACACCTTC | CASSLSQGLGYGYTF
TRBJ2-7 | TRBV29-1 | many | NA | TGCAGCGTTGTTTGGAGGGACAGCAGCTCCTACGAGCAGTACTTC | CSVVWRDSSSYEQYF
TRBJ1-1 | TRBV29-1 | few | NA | TGCAGCGCTCCCGTCGGTGAAGCTTTCTTT | CSAPVGEAFF
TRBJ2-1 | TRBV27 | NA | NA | TGTGCCAGCAGGCGGGGACGCTGGGTTGGTGATGAGCAGTTCTTC | CASRRGRWVGDEQFF
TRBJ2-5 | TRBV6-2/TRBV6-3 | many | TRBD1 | TGTGCCAGCAGTCCTCGGACAGGGTGGAACCAAGAGACCCAGTACTTC | CASSPRTGWNQETQYF
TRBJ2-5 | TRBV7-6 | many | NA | TGTGCCAGCAGCTTAAGCGCGGGACAGTGGGAGACCCAGTACTTC | CASSLSAGQWETQYF
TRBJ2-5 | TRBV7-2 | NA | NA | TGTGCCAGCAGCCAGGGGGGGGGGACCGGGGAGACCCAGTACTTC | CASSQGGGTGETQYF
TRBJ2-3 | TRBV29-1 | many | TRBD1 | TGCAGCGTTGATAAGGGGGCTGGCACAGATACGCAGTATTTT | CSVDKGAGTDTQYF
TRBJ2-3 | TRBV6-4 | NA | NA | TGTGCCAGCAGTGACTCTCCGGGCCGCACAGATACGCAGTATTTT | CASSDSPGRTDTQYF
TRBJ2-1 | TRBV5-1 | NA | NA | TGCGCCAGCAGGGCACTAGAGGACTATGAGCAGTTCTTC | CASRALEDYEQFF
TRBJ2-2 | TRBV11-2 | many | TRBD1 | TGTGCCAGCAGCTTATTACCCCGACGACAGGGTGGGGACACCGGGGAGCTGTTTTTT | CASSLLPRRQGGDTGELFF
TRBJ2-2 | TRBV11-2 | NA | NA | TGTGCCAGCAGCTTAGTTTTCCGGGACGGGGAGCTGTTTTTT | CASSLVFRDGELFF
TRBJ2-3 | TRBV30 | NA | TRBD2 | TGTGCCTGGAGTGACCTAGCGGGAGGACGCGATACGCAGTATTTT | CAWSDLAGGRDTQYF
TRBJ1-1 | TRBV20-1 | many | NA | TGCAGTGCTATCGGGCGGGGGGCCACCCCTGAAGCTTTCTTT | CSAIGRGATPEAFF
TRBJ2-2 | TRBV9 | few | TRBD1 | TGTGCCAGCACGCCGGGACAGCAGAACACCGGGGAGCTGTTTTTT | CASTPGQQNTGELFF
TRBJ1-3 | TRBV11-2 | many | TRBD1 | TGTGCCAGCAGCGGATACAGGGGGCGAGGAAACACCATATATTTT | CASSGYRGRGNTIYF
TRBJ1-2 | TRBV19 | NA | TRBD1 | TGTGCCAGTATACCATCAACAGGGGGTCTGGGAGGCTACACCTTC | CASIPSTGGLGGYTF
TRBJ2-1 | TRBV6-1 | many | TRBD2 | TGTGCCAGCAGTGTAGAGGCCCAGGGACTAGCGGACAATGAGCAGTTCTTC | CASSVEAQGLADNEQFF
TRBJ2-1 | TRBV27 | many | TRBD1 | TGTGCCAGCAGTTTACAGGGACAGAAGCTCTACAATGAGCAGTTCTTC | CASSLQGQKLYNEQFF
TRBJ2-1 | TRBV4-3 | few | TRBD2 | TGCGCCAGCAGCCTAAGTCGGACTAGCTGGGAGCAGTTCTTC | CASSLSRTSWEQFF
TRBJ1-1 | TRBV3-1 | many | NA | TGTGCCAGCAGCCAATCTGGGGCACCAGAAGCTTTCTTT | CASSQSGAPEAFF
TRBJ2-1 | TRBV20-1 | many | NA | TGCAGTGCTAGGTCGGGCTACTACAATGAGCAGTTCTTC | CSARSGYYNEQFF
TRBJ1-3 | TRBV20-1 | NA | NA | TGCAGTGCGCGGGTGATCTCTGGAAACACCATATATTTT | CSARVISGNTIYF
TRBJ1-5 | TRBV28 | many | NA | TGTGCCAGCAGTTTAATCCGGGGGCCCCAGCATTTT | CASSLIRGPQHF
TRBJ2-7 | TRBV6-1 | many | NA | TGTGCCAGCAGCTACGGGACTCAGGGTGAGCAGTACTTC | CASSYGTQGEQYF
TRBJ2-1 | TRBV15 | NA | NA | TGTGCCACCAGCAGGAGGACAGGGAGGGGCAATGAGCAGTTCTTC | CATSRRTGRGNEQFF
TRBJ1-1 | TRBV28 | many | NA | TGTGCCAGCAGTTTTTTGGGGAGCACTGAAGCTTTCTTT | CASSFLGSTEAFF
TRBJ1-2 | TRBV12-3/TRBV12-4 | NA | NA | TGTGCCAGCAGTCCTGGGGGGGGCTACACCTTC | CASSPGGGYTF